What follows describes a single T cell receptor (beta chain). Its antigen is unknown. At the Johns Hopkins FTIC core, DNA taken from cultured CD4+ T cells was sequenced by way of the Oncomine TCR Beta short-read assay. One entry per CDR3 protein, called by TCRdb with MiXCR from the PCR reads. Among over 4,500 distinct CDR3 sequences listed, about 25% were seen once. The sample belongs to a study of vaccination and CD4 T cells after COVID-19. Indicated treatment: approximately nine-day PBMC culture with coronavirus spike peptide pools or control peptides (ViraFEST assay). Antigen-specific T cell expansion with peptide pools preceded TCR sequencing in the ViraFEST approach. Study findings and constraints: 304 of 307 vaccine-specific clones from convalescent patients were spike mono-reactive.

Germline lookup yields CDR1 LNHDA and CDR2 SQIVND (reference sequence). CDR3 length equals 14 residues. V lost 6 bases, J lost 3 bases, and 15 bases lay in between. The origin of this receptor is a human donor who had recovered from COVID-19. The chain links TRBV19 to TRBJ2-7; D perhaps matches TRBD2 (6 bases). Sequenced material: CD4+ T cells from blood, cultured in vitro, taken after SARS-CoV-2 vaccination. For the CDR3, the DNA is TGTGCCAGTAGAAGAGTAGCGGCGGGCTACGAGCAGTACTTC. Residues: CASRRVAAGYEQYF.